This TCR beta chain was sequenced during a study of T cell changes during pregnancy in multiple sclerosis. The data were produced by immunoSEQ multiplex PCR, yet TCRdb's version contains in-frame clones alone and is incomplete. The table records tens of thousands of clones, approximately 92% of them present only once. V dropped 6 bases and J dropped 3 bases, with 12 bases sitting between them. The CDR3 is 13 residues long. Germline CDR1 SEHNR, CDR2 FQNEAQ (reference sequence). The sample was CD8+ T cells from peripheral blood mononuclear cells, taken in the first trimester of pregnancy. The chain employs TRBV7-9 and TRBJ2-7, with D possibly TRBD2 on 5 matching bases. The clonotype originates from a female donor with multiple sclerosis, enrolled in a pregnancy study. Written as DNA, the CDR3 is TGTGCCAGCAGTTGGGAGCACCTCTACGAGCAGTACTTC. It codes for CASSWEHLYEQYF.